Listed below are T cell receptor beta chains from one sample, sequenced in a study of blood T cell repertoires in COVID-19. Measured with immunoSEQ multiplex PCR; TCRdb has only the in-frame clones, and not every one. The sample includes about 140,000 clones, 65% to 90% of them seen just once. Material: peripheral blood. All receptors derive from a woman in her fifties or sixties with active or convalescent COVID-19. Each CDR3 is given with its conserved first and last residue.

>TRBV5-1
CASSLVSGPNYGYTF
>TRBV28
CASTSGGLTNTEAFF
>TRBV19
CASSIGQGYTEAFF
>TRBV5-1
CASTLDRVNTGELFF
>TRBV27
CASSWTGGPGYEQYF
>TRBV27
CASSLFGQGTDTQYF
>TRBV6-2/TRBV6-3
CASSPSAVSDTQYF
>TRBV6-5
CASRRPQGPTEAFF
>TRBV15
CATSRDFPASGSGETQYF
>TRBV6-5
CASLGTGDNQPQHF
>TRBV19
CASSTLGGSTEAFF
>TRBV2
CASQTSLLEQYF
>TRBV6-5
CASRRAAGDTEAFF
>TRBV6-6
CASSARLAGADTQYF
>TRBV28
CASSLARQGEETQYF
>TRBV6-5
CASSSPGLADTQYF
>TRBV27
CASSRFFGTENTEAFF
>TRBV4-3
CTSSQEAGTNQPQHF
>TRBV13
CASSARGTGELFF
>TRBV6-5
CASSRAGEAFF
>TRBV28
CASSSLSRQTYEQYF
>TRBV11-2
CASSLWGLRTDTQYF
>TRBV7-2
CASSLVTGSNYGYTF
>TRBV6-1
CASSDRINTGELFF
>TRBV6-4
CASSDLAGRGTGELFF
>TRBV24-1
CATRGTSGRTGELFF
>TRBV6-1
CASSESLDSFKVYTF
>TRBV7-8
CASSPGRGTEAFF
>TRBV5-6
CASSLTLAGTGGHEQYF
>TRBV7-9
CASSSPRASGNNEQFF
>TRBV28
CASSLMQEIDTEAFF
>TRBV5-1
CASSPVWDIRMNTEAFF
>TRBV7-9
CASSGTGVLQETQYF
>TRBV28
CASSLPQQFQETQYF
>TRBV6-5
CASSPGAYTEAFF